This T cell receptor beta chain was identified in a study of blood T cell repertoires in COVID-19. Using immunoSEQ multiplex PCR, the repertoire was profiled, and TCRdb retains in-frame clones only, with some absent. The sample includes roughly 180,000 clones, approximately 85% seen only once; the top ten take roughly 8.2%. This TCR derives from a woman aged 60-70 years with acute or convalescent COVID-19. Input material: peripheral blood.

The DNA for the CDR3 is TGTGCCAGCAGTTACTCGACTGGCAGAAACTATGGCTACACCTTC. Its protein is CASSYSTGRNYGYTF. The rearrangement uses TRBV6-5 and TRBJ1-2; no reliable D call. The CDR3 contains 15 residues. Per germline, CDR1 MNHEY and CDR2 SVGAGI. V was pared by 0 bases and J by 2 bases, with 10 bases between.